These 31 T cell receptor beta chains were all obtained from the same sample, sequenced in a study of early T cells in non-severe SARS-CoV-2 infection. A single record per CDR3 protein comes from TCRdb applying MiXCR to the 5' RACE reads. The sample lists roughly 93,000 distinct CDR3 sequences; 14% to 15% were seen once. Material: whole blood. All receptors come from an adult who was a healthcare worker with PCR-confirmed SARS-CoV-2 infection or an uninfected control (not recorded which).

V gene TRBV7-8 combines with J gene TRBJ2-7; D may be TRBD2 (5 bases). Germline values: CDR1 SGHVS, CDR2 FQNEAQ. V was pared by 1 base and J by 5 bases, with 9 bases between. The CDR3 extends over 13 amino acids. This CDR3 reads CASSLGSGDEQYV. The CDR3 DNA reads TGTGCCAGCAGCTTAGGTTCCGGGGACGAGCAGTACGTC.

This clonotype was recorded a few times. The CDR3 is CASSEEGLYNEQFF. The CDR3 DNA sequence: TGTGCCAGCAGTGAAGAGGGGCTCTACAATGAGCAGTTCTTC. The V and J genes are TRBV25-1 and TRBJ2-1; D could derive from TRBD1 or TRBD2 (5 bases each). CDR1 is MGHDK and CDR2 is SYGVNS in the germline V gene. Trimming removed 2 bases at V and 3 bases at J, with 8 bases between. The CDR3 loop spans 14 amino acids.

This clonotype was picked up many times. The V call is TRBV24-1, the J call TRBJ2-5, with 9 bases matching TRBD1. Trimming removed 4 bases from V and 5 bases from J; junction bases left unmatched: 10. The CDR3 covers 16 residues. Germline CDR1 KGHDR, CDR2 SFDVKD. The CDR3: CATSDPYRGRGETQYF. The CDR3 coding sequence is TGTGCCACCAGTGACCCTTACAGGGGGCGCGGGGAGACCCAGTACTTC.

There are a few counts of this clonotype. The chain combines TRBV7-7 with TRBJ2-5, with 11 bases lining up with TRBD2. Germline V gene data show CDR1 as SSHAT and CDR2 as FNYEAQ (reference sequence). Trimming cost V 6 bases and J 1 base; bases outside gene matches: 10. This CDR3 has 17 residues. CDR3: CASSFGTSGIIQETQYF. CDR3 in DNA: TGTGCCAGCAGTTTCGGGACTAGCGGAATAATCCAAGAGACCCAGTACTTC.

The chain is built from TRBV6-6 and TRBJ2-2; D is perhaps TRBD1 (6 bases). V gave up 4 bases and J gave up 0 bases, with 12 bases separating them. CDR1 MNHNY and CDR2 SVGAGI come from the germline V gene (reference sequence). This CDR3 spans 16 amino acids. The CDR3 sequence: CASSSTDRSNTGELFF. The CDR3 region has the DNA TGTGCCAGCAGTTCAACTGACAGGTCGAACACCGGGGAGCTGTTTTTT.

The V call is TRBV12-3 or TRBV12-4, the J call TRBJ1-4; 9 nucleotides agree with TRBD1. The CDR3 has 14 amino acids. The V and J ends lost 6 bases and 7 bases, in that order; junction bases with no gene match: 6. The CDR3 loop reads CASRGTGFGEKLFF. The CDR3 coding sequence is TGTGCCAGCAGAGGGACAGGGTTTGGTGAAAAACTGTTTTTT.

This clonotype showed up just a few times. The chain carries TRBV29-1 and TRBJ1-1; D is ambiguous. Germline V lookup: CDR1 SQVTM, CDR2 ANQGSEA. The CDR3 contains 10 residues. The V and J ends lost 6 bases and 3 bases respectively, with 5 bases between them. The DNA of the CDR3 is TGCAGCGTCCTTCACACTGAAGCTTTCTTT. Amino acid sequence: CSVLHTEAFF.

This clonotype appeared a few times. The chain combines TRBV27 with TRBJ1-2; D unresolved. CDR1 is MNHEY, CDR2 SMNVEV, per germline (reference sequence). The CDR3 is made up of 14 amino acids. V dropped 6 bases and J dropped 5 bases, with 16 bases sitting between them. DNA of the CDR3: TGTGCCAGCAGCGGACCGGGGAATGGGTATGGCTACACCTTC. Protein: CASSGPGNGYGYTF.

This clonotype was observed many times. The chain couples TRBV7-9 to TRBJ1-1; the match to TRBD1 covers 7 bases. The length of the CDR3 is 14 residues. Germline V lookup: CDR1 SEHNR, CDR2 FQNEAQ (reference sequence). The V segment lost 5 bases and the J segment 4 bases; nucleotides outside the gene matches: 7. The CDR3 DNA is TGTGCCAGCAGCGATAGACAGGGCGCCACTGAAGCTTTCTTT. Translating it yields CASSDRQGATEAFF.

This clonotype came up a few times. The J gene is TRBJ1-2, the V gene TRBV20-1; maybe TRBD1 (5 bases). V gave up 3 bases and J gave up 5 bases, with 13 bases separating them. Germline V lookup: CDR1 DFQATT, CDR2 SNEGSKA (reference sequence). This CDR3 contains 13 residues. The CDR3 loop is CSARESGLYGYTF. CDR3 nucleotides: TGCAGTGCTAGGGAGTCAGGGCTGTATGGCTACACCTTC.

The rearrangement joins TRBV6-6 to TRBJ2-1; TRBD1 is a possible D gene (5 bases). This CDR3 spans 14 amino acids. V shed 0 bases and J shed 6 bases, with 9 bases lying between them. The germline gives CDR1 MNHNY, CDR2 SVGAGI (reference sequence). DNA for the CDR3: TGTGCCAGCAGTTACTCGGTCAGGGCCAATGAGCAGTTCTTC. It encodes CASSYSVRANEQFF.

In regard to this clonotype: A much more abundant neighbour one base away suggests this may be a read error. CDR3 DNA sequence: TGCAGCGTGGCCGGGACAGGGGCTAACACCGGGGATCTGTTTTTT. Translating it yields CSVAGTGANTGDLFF. The chain is built from TRBV29-1 and TRBJ2-2, with 10 bases fitting TRBD1. This CDR3 has 15 amino acids. Germline V gives CDR1 SQVTM, CDR2 ANQGSEA.

This clonotype was counted between two and nine times. The rearrangement uses TRBV9 and TRBJ2-1, with no clear D. The V gene lost 2 bases and the J gene lost 3 bases, with 15 bases spanning the gap. The CDR3 totals 16 residues. The germline gives CDR1 SGDLS, CDR2 YYNGEE. The CDR3 loop reads CASSVSAGTNYNEQFF. The CDR3 DNA reads TGTGCCAGCAGCGTGTCTGCAGGTACCAACTACAATGAGCAGTTCTTC. Supplemented by reference TRBV9 and TRBJ2-1, the full variable domain reads DSGVTQTPKHLITATGQRVTLRCSPRSGDLSVYWYQQSLDQGLQFLIQYYNGEERAKGNILERFSAQQFPDLHSELNLSSLELGDSALYFCASSVSAGTNYNEQFFGPGTRLTVL.

This clonotype turned up a few times. The chain carries TRBV9 and TRBJ2-3; possibly TRBD2 for D (6 bases). The V and J ends lost 0 bases and 5 bases respectively, with 13 bases between them. The CDR3 runs 15 residues. Germline V lookup: CDR1 SGDLS, CDR2 YYNGEE. The CDR3 bases are TGTGCCAGCAGCGTAGGAGCGGGCGCGGGAGATACGCAGTATTTT. Translated: CASSVGAGAGDTQYF.

The chain carries TRBV30 and TRBJ1-4; no clear D. V lost 2 bases, J lost 8 bases, and 12 bases lay in between. The germline gives CDR1 GTSNPN, CDR2 SVGIG (reference sequence). The CDR3 has 13 amino acids. CDR3 residues: CAWSSQFGEKLFF. DNA of the CDR3: TGTGCCTGGAGTAGTCAGTTTGGGGAAAAACTGTTTTTT. Full variable domain (missing parts from reference TRBV30 and TRBJ1-4): SQTIHQWPATLVQPVGSPLSLECTVEGTSNPNLYWYRQAAGRGLQLLFYSVGIGQISSEVPQNLSASRPQDRQFILSSKKLLLSDSGFYLCAWSSQFGEKLFFGSGTQLSVL.

The rearrangement links TRBV7-8 to TRBJ2-2; 9 nucleotides align to TRBD1. Unmatched junction bases numbered 5, after V lost 1 base and J lost 5 bases. The germline gives CDR1 SGHVS, CDR2 FQNEAQ. There are 16 residues in the CDR3. The chain's CDR3 is CASSLVRTGETGELFF. Written as DNA, the CDR3 is TGTGCCAGCAGCTTAGTTAGGACAGGGGAGACCGGGGAGCTGTTTTTT. Filled out from reference TRBV7-8 and TRBJ2-2, the complete variable domain reads GAGVSQSPRYKVAKRGQDVALRCDPISGHVSLFWYQQALGQGPEFLTYFQNEAQLDKSGLPSDRFFAERPEGSVSTLKIQRTQQEDSAVYLCASSLVRTGETGELFFGEGSRLTVL.

This CDR3 reads CASSQDPGAYGYTF. The CDR3 bases are TGTGCCAGCAGCCAAGATCCGGGGGCATATGGCTACACCTTC. V is TRBV14 and J is TRBJ1-2; tentative D call: TRBD1 (6 bases). The CDR3 is made up of 14 amino acids. The V and J ends lost 0 bases and 5 bases respectively, with 10 bases between them. Germline V gene sequence: CDR1 SGHDN, CDR2 FVKESK.

The rearrangement links TRBV29-1 to TRBJ1-3, with D possibly matching TRBD1 (6 bases). The length of the CDR3 is 13 residues. Trimming left V 5 bases short and J 2 bases short, with 10 bases between. Germline-derived CDR1 and CDR2 are SQVTM and ANQGSEA. This CDR3 reads CSVKGEAGNTIYF. The CDR3 region has the DNA TGCAGCGTTAAGGGGGAAGCTGGAAACACCATATATTTT. Full variable domain (missing parts from reference TRBV29-1 and TRBJ1-3): SAVISQKPSRDICQRGTSLTIQCQVDSQVTMMFWYRQQPGQSLTLIATANQGSEATYESGFVIDKFPISRPNLTFSTLTVSNMSPEDSSIYLCSVKGEAGNTIYFGEGSWLTVV.

This clonotype was observed a few times. The chain combines TRBV4-1 with TRBJ1-3, with D possibly matching TRBD1 (6 bases). Germline-derived CDR1 and CDR2 are MGHRA and YSYEKL. This CDR3 contains 16 residues. V dropped 0 bases and J dropped 0 bases, with 9 bases sitting between them. CDR3 amino acids: CASSQETGFSGNTIYF. The CDR3 DNA follows: TGCGCCAGCAGCCAAGAGACAGGTTTCTCTGGAAACACCATATATTTT.

The V and J genes are TRBV2 and TRBJ2-3; D assignment may be TRBD1 or TRBD2 (7 bases each). The germline V gene encodes CDR1 SNHLY and CDR2 FYNNEI. The CDR3 has 15 amino acids. V was cut by 4 bases and J by 14 bases, with 25 bases left in between. CDR3 in amino acids: CASSGGDSGVTERYF. As DNA, the CDR3 is TGTGCCAGCAGTGGAGGGGACAGCGGGGTTACTGAGCGGTATTTT.

The chain combines TRBV10-2 with TRBJ2-7, with D possibly being TRBD2 (5 bases). V was clipped by 3 bases and J by 7 bases, with 16 bases between them. There are 14 residues in the CDR3. The germline V gene has CDR1 WSHSY and CDR2 SAAADI. CDR3 residues: CASSDMGTGKEQYV. The CDR3 DNA follows: TGCGCCAGCAGTGATATGGGCACGGGAAAAGAGCAGTACGTC.

This clonotype was counted many times. V usage is TRBV5-8 and J usage is TRBJ2-5; 9 bases map to TRBD1. V gave up 4 bases and J gave up 3 bases; unmatched junction bases: 7. The CDR3 extends over 15 amino acids. Germline-derived CDR1 and CDR2 are SGHTS and YDEGEE. The CDR3: CASSLQGQGKETQYF. CDR3 DNA: TGTGCCAGCAGCCTACAGGGACAGGGTAAAGAGACCCAGTACTTC.

This clonotype appeared a few times. The genes are TRBV7-6 and TRBJ2-5; 8 positions match TRBD2. This CDR3 is built from 14 residues. Trimming took 8 bases from V and 2 from J; bases not matched to a gene: 7. Germline lookup yields CDR1 SGHVS and CDR2 FNYEAQ. CDR3 DNA: TGTGCCAGCCGCCAGCGGGGGCGTCAAGAGACCCAGTACTTC. Translated, it gives CASRQRGRQETQYF.

This chain links TRBV7-9 with TRBJ2-3, with D uncertain. The CDR3 is made up of 14 amino acids. Looked up from germline, CDR1 is SEHNR and CDR2 is FQNEAQ (reference sequence). V dropped 4 bases and J dropped 1 base, with 9 bases sitting between them. This CDR3 is CASSSPMGTDTQYF. DNA for the CDR3: TGTGCCAGCAGCTCGCCGATGGGCACAGATACGCAGTATTTT.

This clonotype has ten or more counts. The chain links TRBV9 to TRBJ2-2; D assignment may be TRBD1 or TRBD2 (6 bases each). The germline V gene has CDR1 SGDLS and CDR2 YYNGEE. This CDR3 has 18 residues. V lost 3 bases, J lost 1 base, and 19 bases lay in between. The CDR3, as DNA: TGTGCCAGCAGCGAGCCCTCGGGGGCCGAACTGAACACCGGGGAGCTGTTTTTT. This encodes CASSEPSGAELNTGELFF.

The sample holds a few counts of this clonotype. J is TRBJ1-2 and V is TRBV7-2, with TRBD1 identical over 9 bases. Unmatched junction bases numbered 8, after V lost 5 bases and J lost 4 bases. This CDR3 region has 15 residues. Germline CDR1 SGHTA, CDR2 FQGNSA. CDR3 amino acids: CASSKFTGGGYGYTF. The CDR3, as DNA: TGTGCCAGCAGCAAATTTACAGGGGGCGGCTATGGCTACACCTTC.

Ten or more counts support this clonotype. The chain joins TRBV11-2 to TRBJ2-3; no clear D. Trimming pared 1 base from V and 3 bases from J, leaving 5 bases between. CDR1 and CDR2 from the germline V gene are SGHAT and FQNNGV. CDR3 length: 13 amino acids. CDR3 nucleotides: TGTGCCAGCAGCTTAGTTAGTACAGATACGCAGTATTTT. This sequence encodes CASSLVSTDTQYF.

This clonotype was seen a handful of times. V usage is TRBV5-4 and J usage is TRBJ2-5; the D is unclear. The germline V and J ends were trimmed by 2 bases and 2 bases, with 10 bases remaining between them. This CDR3 region has 14 residues. CDR1 and CDR2 from the germline V gene are SGHNT and YYREEE (reference sequence). CDR3 DNA sequence: TGTGCCAGCAGCTTAATCCAGAAACAAGAGACCCAGTACTTC. This translates into CASSLIQKQETQYF.

This clonotype has only a few counts. This chain joins TRBV6-2 or TRBV6-3 and TRBJ2-2; 7 positions match TRBD2. V lost 0 bases and J lost 5; bases outside the gene matches: 9. From germline, CDR1 is MNHEY and CDR2 SVGEGT. This CDR3 has 17 amino acids. The CDR3 here is CASSYSALAAVTGELFF. The CDR3 DNA reads as TGTGCCAGCAGTTACTCCGCCCTAGCGGCCGTTACCGGGGAGCTGTTTTTT.

This clonotype has only a few counts. The V call is TRBV6-5, the J call TRBJ2-1; D is ambiguous. CDR3 length: 16 amino acids. Germline CDR1 is MNHEY and CDR2 is SVGAGI. Trimming cost V 8 bases and J 1 base, with 18 bases left between them. The CDR3, as DNA: TGTGCCAGCGGAAATGGGTTGTTTTCTTCCTACAATGAGCAGTTCTTC. It codes for CASGNGLFSSYNEQFF.

This clonotype was recorded only once. The J gene is TRBJ1-1, the V gene TRBV5-6; no clear D. The CDR3 covers 14 residues. Trimming took 5 bases from V and 7 from J, leaving 18 bases between them. Looked up from germline, CDR1 is SGHDT and CDR2 is YYEEEE. The CDR3 is CASRMGLLGNEAFF. DNA of the CDR3: TGTGCCAGCAGGATGGGCCTACTCGGGAATGAAGCTTTCTTT.